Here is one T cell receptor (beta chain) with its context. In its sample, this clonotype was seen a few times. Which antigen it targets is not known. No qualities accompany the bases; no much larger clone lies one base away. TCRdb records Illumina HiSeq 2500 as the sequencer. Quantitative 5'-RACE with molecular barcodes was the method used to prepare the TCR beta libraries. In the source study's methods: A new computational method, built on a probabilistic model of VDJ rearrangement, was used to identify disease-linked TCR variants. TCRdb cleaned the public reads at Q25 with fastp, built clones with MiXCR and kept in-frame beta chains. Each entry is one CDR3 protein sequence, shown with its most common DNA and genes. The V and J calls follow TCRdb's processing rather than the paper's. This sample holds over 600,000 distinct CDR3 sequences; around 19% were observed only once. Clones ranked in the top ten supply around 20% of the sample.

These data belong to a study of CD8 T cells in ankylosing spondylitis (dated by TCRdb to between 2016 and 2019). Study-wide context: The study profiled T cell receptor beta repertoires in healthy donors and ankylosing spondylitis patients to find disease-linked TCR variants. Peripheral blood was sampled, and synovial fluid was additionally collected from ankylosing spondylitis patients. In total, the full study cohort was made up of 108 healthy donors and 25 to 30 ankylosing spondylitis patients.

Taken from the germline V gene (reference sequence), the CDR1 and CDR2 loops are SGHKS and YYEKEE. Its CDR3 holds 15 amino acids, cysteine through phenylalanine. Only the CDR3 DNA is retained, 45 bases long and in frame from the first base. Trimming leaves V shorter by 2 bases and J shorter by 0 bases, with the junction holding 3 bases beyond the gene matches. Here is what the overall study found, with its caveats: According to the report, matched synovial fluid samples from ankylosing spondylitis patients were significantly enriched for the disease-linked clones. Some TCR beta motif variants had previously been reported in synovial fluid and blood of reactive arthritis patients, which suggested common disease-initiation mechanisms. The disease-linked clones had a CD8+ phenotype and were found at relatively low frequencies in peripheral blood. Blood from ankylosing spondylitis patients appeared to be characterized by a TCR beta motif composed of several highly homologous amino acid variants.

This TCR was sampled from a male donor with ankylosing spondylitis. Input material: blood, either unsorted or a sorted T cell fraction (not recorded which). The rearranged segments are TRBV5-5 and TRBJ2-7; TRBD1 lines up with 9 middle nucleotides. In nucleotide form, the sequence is TGTGCCAGCAGCTTTAGGACAGGGGACTCCTACGAGCAGTACTTC. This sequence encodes CASSFRTGDSYEQYF.